One sample yielded the 8 T cell receptor beta chains listed below, sequenced in a study of T cell responses to AZD1222 COVID-19 vaccine (dated by TCRdb to about 2021). Libraries were made using the immunoSEQ multiplex PCR assay. The source is immuneACCESS, and TCRdb retained only in-frame sequences with V and J called. Part of the clones is not carried over; for the studies checked, unresolved V genes explain less than half of this, and the remainder is unexplained. The sample table records 150,000 to 190,000 clones; roughly nine tenths of these occur just once. The leading ten clones occupy roughly 1.9% of the sample. This sample's time point label indicates: baseline before first vaccination. Sequencing was performed on peripheral blood, taken on day 0 of AZD1222 vaccination. The receptors come from an adult in good health.

The sample holds one count of this clone. For the CDR3, the DNA is TGTGCCAGCAGCGCGGGTAGGGGGTTCTACGAGCAGTACTTC. It yields the protein CASSAGRGFYEQYF. This rearrangement joins TRBV5-6 to TRBJ2-7; a possible D gene is TRBD1 (6 bases). Trimming removed 4 bases at V and 3 bases at J, with 14 bases between. This CDR3 has 14 residues. Per germline, CDR1 SGHDT and CDR2 YYEEEE.

This sequence joins TRBV4-3 and TRBJ1-2, with TRBD1 identical over 8 bases. V trimming: 1 base; J trimming: 0 bases; junction bases outside the gene matches: 10. Germline assignment: CDR1 LGHNA and CDR2 YSLEER. The CDR3 is 18 amino acids. The CDR3 nucleotides are TGCGCCAGCAGCCAAGGCTGGGGCAGGGGGCTATCTAACTATGGCTACACCTTC. It is translated as CASSQGWGRGLSNYGYTF.

The chain employs TRBV13 and TRBJ1-2; 8 bases map to TRBD1. The germline gives CDR1 PRHDT, CDR2 FYEKMQ (reference sequence). The CDR3 runs to 13 residues. With V trimmed by 5 bases and J by 8 bases, 7 bases remained unmatched. The DNA of the CDR3 is TGTGCCAGCAGCCGAAACAGGGGGGAAGGCTACACCTTC. This codes for CASSRNRGEGYTF.

The CDR3 loop reads CASSVSGRSGTYEQYF. The CDR3 coding sequence is TGTGCCAGCAGCGTATCCGGGAGATCCGGAACCTACGAGCAGTACTTC. The V and J genes are TRBV9 and TRBJ2-7; TRBD2 is a possible D gene (6 bases). The length of the CDR3 is 16 residues. Trimming left V 1 base short and J 2 bases short, with 16 bases between. The germline CDR1 and CDR2 sequences are SGDLS and YYNGEE.

V and J are TRBV27 and TRBJ1-1, with D possibly being TRBD1 (5 bases). Germline V gives CDR1 MNHEY, CDR2 SMNVEV (reference sequence). V gave up 5 bases and J gave up 8 bases, with 15 bases separating them. There are 13 residues in the CDR3. CDR3 residues: CASSTIARQEAFF. For the CDR3, the DNA is TGTGCCAGCAGTACTATTGCACGACAGGAAGCTTTCTTT.

A single count supports this clone. The chain couples TRBV7-9 to TRBJ2-5; no firm D call. The CDR3 sequence is 16 residues long. Trimming cost V 2 bases and J 1 base, with 14 bases left between them. Germline V CDR1 and CDR2: SEHNR, FQNEAQ (reference sequence). Here the CDR3 DNA reads TGTGCCAGCAGCTTACTGGACCTGGGGTTCCAAGAGACCCAGTACTTC. It encodes CASSLLDLGFQETQYF. The variable domain in full, completed from reference TRBV7-9 and TRBJ2-5, reads DTGVSQNPRHKITKRGQNVTFRCDPISEHNRLYWYRQTLGQGPEFLTYFQNEAQLEKSRLLSDRFSAERPKGSFSTLEIQRTEQGDSAMYLCASSLLDLGFQETQYFGPGTRLLVL.

CDR3 sequence (DNA): TGTGCCACCAGTACGGTCGCGGCGGGAAGTAACACTGAAGCTTTCTTT. Translated: CATSTVAAGSNTEAFF. V usage is TRBV15 and J usage is TRBJ1-1, with unresolved D. Looked up from germline, CDR1 is LNHNV and CDR2 is YYDKDF (reference sequence). This CDR3 contains 16 residues. V gave up 6 bases and J gave up 2 bases, with 19 bases separating them.

The CDR3 protein is CASSLARGVYTEAFF. The CDR3, as DNA: TGTGCCAGCAGCTTAGCCAGGGGAGTGTACACTGAAGCTTTCTTT. This rearrangement joins TRBV7-9 to TRBJ1-1; the D gene is possibly TRBD1 (6 bases). The CDR3 runs to 15 residues. Deletions cut 0 bases from V and 3 bases from J, with 11 bases between. Germline assignment: CDR1 SEHNR and CDR2 FQNEAQ (reference sequence).